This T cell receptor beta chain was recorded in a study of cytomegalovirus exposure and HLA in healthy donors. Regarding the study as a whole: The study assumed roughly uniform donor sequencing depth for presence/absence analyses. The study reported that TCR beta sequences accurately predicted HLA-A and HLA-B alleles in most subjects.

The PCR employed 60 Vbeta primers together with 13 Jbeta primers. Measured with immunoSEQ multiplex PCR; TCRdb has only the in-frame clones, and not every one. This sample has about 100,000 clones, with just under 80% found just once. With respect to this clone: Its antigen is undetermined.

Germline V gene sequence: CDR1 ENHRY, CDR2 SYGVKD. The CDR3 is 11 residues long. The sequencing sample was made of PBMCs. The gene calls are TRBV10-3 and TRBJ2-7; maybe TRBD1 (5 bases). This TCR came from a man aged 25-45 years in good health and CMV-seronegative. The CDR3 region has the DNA TGTGCTACCGGGCAGGGCAGCGAGCAGTACTTC. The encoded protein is CATGQGSEQYF.